This T cell receptor (beta chain) appears in the sequencing data of a study of T cells after yellow fever vaccination. To note about this clonotype: Its antigen is unidentified.

This CDR3 has 16 residues. Trimming took 5 bases from V and 7 from J; bases not matched to a gene: 11. Looked up from germline, CDR1 is SGHVS and CDR2 is FNYEAQ. The study's findings and limits: FACS-sorted repertoires could harbor abundant contaminating bulk-population clonotypes.

In TCRdb, the 5' RACE reads were re-called with MiXCR into one record per CDR3 protein. The sample comprises 130,000 or so distinct CDR3 sequences, 15% of which are singletons, and roughly 43% rests with the top ten. This chain joins TRBV7-6 and TRBJ2-3; 11 bases fit TRBD1. The TCR sequence derives from a young man who received the YFV17D yellow fever vaccine. The sample in question was CD8+ T cells sorted from PBMCs, obtained 5 days after the yellow fever booster vaccination. The CDR3 bases are TGTGCCAGCAGCCCCCAAATGGACAGGGGGCCCTATACGCAGTATTTT. It yields the protein CASSPQMDRGPYTQYF. The whole variable domain, remainder taken from reference TRBV7-6 and TRBJ2-3, is GAGVSQSPRYKVTKRGQDVALRCDPISGHVSLYWYRQALGQGPEFLTYFNYEAQQDKSGLPNDRFSAERPEGSISTLTIQRTEQRDSAMYRCASSPQMDRGPYTQYFGPGTRLTVL.